A single sample is the source of the 27 T cell receptor beta chains below, sequenced in a study of T-cell reconstitution after alpha-beta-depleted transplantation in children. Preparation of the TCRbeta library involved a method that used unique molecular identifiers. TCRdb reprocessed the PCR reads via MiXCR and lists one record per CDR3 protein. The data contain more than 60,000 distinct CDR3 sequences, approximately 7.3% of them singletons. Sequencing was performed on PBMCs from the stem cell graft donor, taken from the stem cell graft. Receptors originate from a human donor who donated a stem cell graft to a child with acute lymphoblastic leukemia.

The sample holds many counts of this clonotype. This chain uses TRBV5-1 with TRBJ1-1, with D perhaps matching TRBD1 (6 bases). Trimming left V 4 bases short and J 3 bases short, with 16 bases between. The CDR3 consists of 15 residues. Germline V gives CDR1 SGHRS, CDR2 YFSETQ. The CDR3 here is CASSQRTGTDTEAFF. CDR3 DNA sequence: TGCGCCAGCAGCCAGAGAACAGGGACCGACACTGAAGCTTTCTTT. Variable domain in full (rest from reference TRBV5-1 and TRBJ1-1): KAGVTQTPRYLIKTRGQQVTLSCSPISGHRSVSWYQQTPGQGLQFLFEYFSETQRNKGNFPGRFSGRQFSNSRSEMNVSTLELGDSALYLCASSQRTGTDTEAFFGQGTRLTVV.

This clonotype showed up many times. The V call is TRBV20-1, the J call TRBJ1-2; tentatively, D is TRBD1 (6 bases). Germline-derived CDR1 and CDR2 are DFQATT and SNEGSKA (reference sequence). The CDR3 runs to 12 residues. The V gene lost 6 bases and the J gene lost 3 bases, with 11 bases spanning the gap. CDR3 DNA: TGCAGTGCAGGGGGGTCTGACTATGGCTACACCTTC. Its protein is CSAGGSDYGYTF.

This clonotype was counted many times. The DNA of the CDR3 is TGTGCCAGCAGCCCACAAATTGCTGTAAGCAATCAGCCCCAGCATTTT. As protein: CASSPQIAVSNQPQHF. The chain combines TRBV7-2 with TRBJ1-5; D unresolved. The CDR3 is 16 residues long. V lost 5 bases and J lost 1, with 15 bases in between. Germline CDR1 and CDR2: SGHTA and FQGNSA.

In its sample, this clonotype was seen a few times. The rearrangement uses TRBV20-1 and TRBJ2-1; 9 bases fit TRBD2. With 0 bases clipped from V and 4 bases from J, the junction kept 7 bases outside the gene matches. CDR3 size: 16 residues. Germline assignment: CDR1 DFQATT and CDR2 SNEGSKA (reference sequence). The CDR3 bases are TGCAGTGCTAGAGATCCTTCTAGCGGGGTATACAATGAGCAGTTCTTC. Translated, it gives CSARDPSSGVYNEQFF.

This clonotype showed up many times. This chain uses TRBV11-2 with TRBJ1-1, with no clear D. The CDR3 extends over 14 amino acids. Germline CDR1 reads SGHAT; CDR2 reads FQNNGV. V lost 2 bases to trimming and J lost 1 base, with 8 bases between them. Here the CDR3 DNA reads TGTGCCAGCAGCTTATTAGGGAGGAACACTGAAGCTTTCTTT. Its translation is CASSLLGRNTEAFF. Full variable domain (outside the CDR3, taken from reference TRBV11-2 and TRBJ1-1): EAGVAQSPRYKIIEKRQSVAFWCNPISGHATLYWYQQILGQGPKLLIQFQNNGVVDDSQLPKDRFSAERLKGVDSTLKIQPAKLEDSAVYLCASSLLGRNTEAFFGQGTRLTVV.

This clonotype was observed many times. V usage is TRBV29-1 and J usage is TRBJ2-7; possible D gene TRBD2, 7 bases. Germline assignment: CDR1 SQVTM and CDR2 ANQGSEA. The V end lost 5 bases, the J end lost 6 bases, and 20 bases lay between the germline ends. The CDR3 length is 14 residues. The CDR3 coding sequence is TGCAGCGTTTTGACCGGGGGGCGCGGTGGCGAGCAGTACTTC. This gives the protein CSVLTGGRGGEQYF.

This clonotype was observed at least ten times. The gene calls are TRBV4-1 and TRBJ1-2; D is unclear. Between the trimmed V and J ends, which lost 2 bases and 8 bases, there was a span of 15 bases. Germline V gene sequence: CDR1 MGHRA, CDR2 YSYEKL. CDR3 length: 14 amino acids. The CDR3, as DNA: TGCGCCAGCAGCCAACTAACCGTAGGTCCGGGCTACACCTTC. It translates to CASSQLTVGPGYTF.

This clonotype occurred many times. The chain is built from TRBV6-1 and TRBJ1-2; unclear D gene. CDR1 is MNHNS, CDR2 SASEGT, per germline. The V and J ends lost 5 bases and 4 bases respectively, with 20 bases between them. The CDR3 is made up of 16 amino acids. The CDR3 loop is CASSPRRTYVFYGYTF. Here the CDR3 DNA reads TGTGCCAGCAGTCCTAGAAGGACTTACGTGTTCTATGGCTACACCTTC.

This chain connects TRBV7-8 to TRBJ2-7; a possible D gene is TRBD2 (6 bases). This CDR3 region has 17 residues. V was cut by 8 bases and J by 3 bases, with 26 bases left in between. CDR1 is SGHVS and CDR2 is FQNEAQ in the germline V gene. CDR3 amino acids: CASAPWASDRLNYEQYF. CDR3 DNA sequence: TGTGCCAGCGCTCCCTGGGCTAGCGACAGACTAAACTACGAGCAGTACTTC.

This clonotype was seen repeatedly, ten times or more. The chain carries TRBV5-1 and TRBJ2-2; the D is unclear. The V and J ends lost 1 base and 1 base respectively, with 11 bases between them. This CDR3 has 16 residues. CDR1 and CDR2 from the germline V gene are SGHRS and YFSETQ. The CDR3 protein is CASSLWAAKNTGELFF. The CDR3 DNA reads TGCGCCAGCAGCTTGTGGGCAGCCAAGAACACCGGGGAGCTGTTTTTT.

This clonotype has more than one count but fewer than ten. This chain connects TRBV6-5 to TRBJ2-2; D possibly corresponds to TRBD2 (6 bases). The V end lost 4 bases, the J end lost 2 bases, and 11 bases lay between the germline ends. The germline gives CDR1 MNHEY, CDR2 SVGAGI. This CDR3 spans 15 amino acids. In nucleotides, the CDR3 is TGTGCCAGCAGTTTGACTAGTCTCAACACCGGGGAGCTGTTTTTT. Protein product: CASSLTSLNTGELFF.

J is TRBJ2-1 and V is TRBV24-1, with TRBD2 identical over 12 bases. The junction had 4 bases not matched to a gene; V was cut back by 6 bases and J by 8 bases. There are 14 residues in the CDR3. Per the germline V gene, CDR1 is KGHDR and CDR2 is SFDVKD. The CDR3 reads CATSRTSGNHEQFF. DNA for the CDR3: TGTGCCACCAGTAGGACTAGCGGGAATCATGAGCAGTTCTTC.

The sample holds many counts of this clonotype. The chain couples TRBV11-1 to TRBJ2-7, with TRBD1 matching 7 bases. Losses at the gene ends were 5 bases for V and 3 bases for J; bases not matched to a gene: 4. The CDR3 loop spans 13 amino acids. Germline CDR1 reads SGHAT; CDR2 reads FQDESV (reference sequence). The CDR3 sequence: CASSPGTDYEQYF. The CDR3 nucleotides read TGTGCCAGCAGCCCAGGGACAGACTACGAGCAGTACTTC.

This clonotype was recorded many times. The chain is built from TRBV5-1 and TRBJ2-7; 7 nucleotides line up with TRBD1. J was trimmed by 6 bases and V by 0 bases; bases with no gene match: 3. Looked up from germline, CDR1 is SGHRS and CDR2 is YFSETQ. This CDR3 contains 13 residues. The CDR3 loop reads CASSLGQGAEQYF. The CDR3 nucleotides read TGCGCCAGCAGCTTGGGACAGGGAGCCGAGCAGTACTTC.

In its sample, this clonotype was seen a few times. The chain carries TRBV7-6 and TRBJ1-1; 7 nucleotides align to TRBD1. The length of the CDR3 is 15 residues. V lost 4 bases, J lost 0 bases, and 5 bases stayed unmatched. Germline V gene data show CDR1 as SGHVS and CDR2 as FNYEAQ. CDR3 nucleotide sequence: TGTGCCAGCAGCTCCCGGACAGGCATGAACACTGAAGCTTTCTTT. It encodes CASSSRTGMNTEAFF.

J is TRBJ2-7 and V is TRBV9; TRBD1 agrees at 8 bases. V lost 0 bases and J lost 5; bases outside the gene matches: 4. The CDR3 is 14 amino acids. Germline V gene sequence: CDR1 SGDLS, CDR2 YYNGEE. The CDR3 sequence is CASSVGQGADEQYF. The CDR3 DNA sequence: TGTGCCAGCAGCGTAGGGCAGGGGGCGGACGAGCAGTACTTC.

This clonotype has at least ten counts. The rearrangement links TRBV12-3 or TRBV12-4 to TRBJ2-2; weak D call: TRBD1 (5 bases). The V end lost 8 bases, the J end lost 4 bases, and 14 bases lay between the germline ends. The CDR3 extends over 14 amino acids. This chain's CDR3 is CASAQQGSTGELFF. CDR3 coding DNA: TGTGCCAGCGCGCAGCAGGGATCCACCGGGGAGCTGTTTTTT.

This clonotype was detected a few times. The V gene is TRBV6-2 or TRBV6-3, the J gene TRBJ2-7, with D possibly being TRBD1 (6 bases). The V gene lost 2 bases and the J gene lost 1 base, with 9 bases spanning the gap. The germline V gene has CDR1 MNHEY and CDR2 SVGEGT. The CDR3 runs to 14 residues. Here the CDR3 DNA reads TGTGCCAGCAGTTACCTCGGACAGTCCTACGAGCAGTACTTC. It yields the protein CASSYLGQSYEQYF.

This clonotype appeared many times. The chain joins TRBV6-4 to TRBJ2-3; 7 nucleotides agree with TRBD2. CDR3 size: 15 residues. V was pared by 5 bases and J by 0 bases, with 5 bases of the junction left unmatched. Germline CDR1 MRHNA, CDR2 SNTAGT. This CDR3 is CASSFAGESTDTQYF. The CDR3 coding sequence is TGTGCCAGCAGTTTTGCGGGGGAGAGCACAGATACGCAGTATTTT.

This clonotype was found a few times. The chain couples TRBV28 to TRBJ1-1; D not certain. Trimming cost V 1 base and J 1 base, with 4 bases left between them. CDR1 is MDHEN and CDR2 is SYDVKM in the germline V gene. The CDR3 has 13 residues. This CDR3 reads CASSLLQNTEAFF. The CDR3 nucleotides read TGTGCCAGCAGTTTATTACAGAACACTGAAGCTTTCTTT.

This clonotype has at least ten counts. The V gene is TRBV7-6, the J gene TRBJ2-3; a weak D match, TRBD2 (6 bases). Germline V gives CDR1 SGHVS, CDR2 FNYEAQ. This CDR3 spans 13 amino acids. Trimming pared 3 bases from V and 3 bases from J, leaving 7 bases between. The CDR3: CASSFGTTDTQYF. CDR3 sequence (DNA): TGTGCCAGCAGCTTCGGGACTACAGATACGCAGTATTTT.

The chain couples TRBV6-6 to TRBJ1-5; possible D gene TRBD1, 6 bases. Looked up from germline, CDR1 is MNHNY and CDR2 is SVGAGI (reference sequence). The V end lost 5 bases, the J end lost 3 bases, and 8 bases lay between the germline ends. The CDR3 length is 13 residues. Here the CDR3 DNA reads TGTGCCAGCAGTCGGGACAACAATCAGCCCCAGCATTTT. Amino acids: CASSRDNNQPQHF.

This clonotype was seen ten or more times. This chain connects TRBV3-1 to TRBJ2-2; 9 bases match TRBD2. Germline CDR1 and CDR2: LGHDT and YNNKEL (reference sequence). The CDR3 loop spans 15 amino acids. J gave up 8 bases and V 2 bases, and 6 bases lay outside the gene matches. The CDR3 is CASSQRASGVGELFF. The CDR3 nucleotides are TGTGCCAGCAGCCAACGGGCTAGCGGGGTTGGGGAGCTGTTTTTT.

This clonotype came up many times. The CDR3 sequence is CSSLDREPMMDGELFF. DNA for the CDR3: TGCAGCTCCTTAGACCGGGAACCCATGATGGACGGGGAGCTGTTTTTT. The gene calls are TRBV29-1 and TRBJ2-2; D may be TRBD2 (5 bases). Trimming pared 8 bases from V and 7 bases from J, leaving 26 bases between. Germline lookup yields CDR1 SQVTM and CDR2 ANQGSEA. This CDR3 region has 16 residues.

This clonotype has a count of ten or more. The chain has TRBV29-1 and TRBJ2-2, with 11 bases matching TRBD2. The trim removed 5 bases at V and 1 base at J, leaving 3 bases unmatched. This CDR3 region has 15 residues. Per germline, CDR1 SQVTM and CDR2 ANQGSEA. CDR3 in amino acids: CSVRLAGLNTGELFF. The CDR3 nucleotides are TGCAGCGTTAGACTAGCGGGATTGAACACCGGGGAGCTGTTTTTT.

This clonotype was counted ten times or more. The chain combines TRBV6-5 with TRBJ2-6, with D unclear. The V gene lost 0 bases and the J gene lost 4 bases, with 10 bases spanning the gap. There are 16 residues in the CDR3. Per germline, CDR1 MNHEY and CDR2 SVGAGI. Here the CDR3 reads CASSYSKGTGANVLTF. The CDR3 DNA follows: TGTGCCAGCAGTTACTCGAAGGGTACCGGGGCCAACGTCCTGACTTTC.

At least ten counts were recorded for this clonotype. The chain joins TRBV10-1 to TRBJ2-4; D possibly corresponds to TRBD2 (6 bases). V dropped 2 bases and J dropped 2 bases, with 7 bases sitting between them. From germline, CDR1 is WNHNN and CDR2 SYGVQD (reference sequence). The CDR3 has 14 residues. CDR3: CASSEAGTKNIQYF. The DNA for the CDR3 is TGCGCCAGCAGTGAGGCGGGAACCAAAAACATTCAGTACTTC.